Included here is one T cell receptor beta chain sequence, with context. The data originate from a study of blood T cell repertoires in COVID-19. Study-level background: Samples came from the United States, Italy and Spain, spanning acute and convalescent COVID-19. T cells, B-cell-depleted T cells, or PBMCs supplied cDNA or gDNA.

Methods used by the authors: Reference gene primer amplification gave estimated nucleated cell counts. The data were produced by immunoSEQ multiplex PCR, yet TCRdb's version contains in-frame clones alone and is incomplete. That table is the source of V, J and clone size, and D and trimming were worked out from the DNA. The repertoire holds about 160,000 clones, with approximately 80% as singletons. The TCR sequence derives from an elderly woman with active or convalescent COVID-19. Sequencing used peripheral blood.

This CDR3 reads CTSSHLTGIFSYGYTF. CDR3 DNA sequence: TGCACCAGCAGCCATCTCACAGGAATTTTCAGCTATGGCTACACCTTC. This sequence joins TRBV1 and TRBJ1-2; the table's TRBD1 call for D was not verified on the DNA. TRBV1 constitutes a pseudogene. There are 16 residues in the CDR3.